Given below is one T cell receptor (beta chain) in context. Its antigen is not known. Within the ViraFEST assay, antigen-specific CD4+ T cells underwent expansion with viral peptide pools prior to sequencing. Upon completion of under eleven days in culture, CD4+ T cells were isolated. None of the vaccinated had previously contracted SARS-CoV-2, and their nucleocapsid antibodies tested negative. These data are taken from a study of vaccination effects on CD4 cells after COVID-19. The CDR3 spans 15 residues. V was cut by 5 bases and J by 0 bases, with 10 bases left in between. Germline-derived CDR1 and CDR2 are MNHEY and SMNVEV (reference sequence). Produced via immunoSEQ multiplex PCR; TCRdb's table is partial and in-frame only. The sample has about 23,000 clones, around 68% seen once; the top ten hold approximately 10%.

The V and J genes are TRBV27 and TRBJ1-4; unclear D gene. The source of this sequence is a human donor who received a COVID-19 vaccine. Source: CD4+ T cells from PBMCs cultured with HCoV-NL63 spike peptides, taken before COVID-19 vaccination. CDR3 DNA sequence: TGTGCCAGCAGTGCCCGTCAGGCAACTAATGAAAAACTGTTTTTT. The encoded protein is CASSARQATNEKLFF. Full variable domain (remainder filled in from reference TRBV27 and TRBJ1-4): EAQVTQNPRYLITVTGKKLTVTCSQNMNHEYMSWYRQDPGLGLRQIYYSMNVEVTDKGDVPEGYKVSRKEKRNFPLILESPSPNQTSLYFCASSARQATNEKLFFGSGTQLSVL.